The source of this T cell receptor beta chain is a study of monozygotic twins with inflammatory bowel disease. Whole-study results and caveats: Similarity of repertoires did not differ between concordant and discordant twins, possibly from limited power.

This CDR3 region has 13 residues. In germline, CDR1 is SGHTA, CDR2 FQGNSA. Each UMI, carrying a 6-nucleotide sample barcode, came from template switching. TCRdb reprocessed the 5' RACE reads and reports one entry per CDR3 protein, with no DNA. This listing includes some 200,000 distinct CDR3 sequences. Turning to this clonotype: No antigen is known for it.

The specimen was blood. The chain couples TRBV7-2 to TRBJ2-2. The TCR originated in a human donor with ulcerative colitis or Crohn's disease, or a healthy co-twin of an affected twin (not recorded which). The CDR3 is CASSLLVTGELFF.